These 19 T cell receptor beta chains originate from one sample sequenced in a study of early T cells in non-severe SARS-CoV-2 infection. TCRdb reanalysed the 5' RACE reads using MiXCR and keeps one entry per CDR3 protein. The sample yields fewer than 55,000 distinct CDR3 sequences, less than 9.5% seen once. Sequenced sample: whole blood. The origin of the receptors is an adult who was a healthcare worker with PCR-confirmed SARS-CoV-2 infection or an uninfected control (not recorded which).

The J gene is TRBJ2-1, the V gene TRBV7-8; weak D call: TRBD2 (6 bases). Trimming removed 1 base at V and 2 bases at J, with 15 bases between. Germline V gene sequence: CDR1 SGHVS, CDR2 FQNEAQ. This CDR3 has 17 residues. DNA of the CDR3: TGTGCCAGCAGCTTAGACTCGGGTCTAGCGACCTACAATGAGCAGTTCTTC. This translates into CASSLDSGLATYNEQFF.

This clonotype occurred many times. The CDR3 here is CASRRTQGVSYGYTF. DNA of the CDR3: TGTGCCAGCAGACGAACACAGGGAGTGAGCTATGGCTACACCTTC. V usage is TRBV7-9 and J usage is TRBJ1-2, with a tentative D call TRBD1 (6 bases). Germline V gene lookup returns CDR1 SEHNR and CDR2 FQNEAQ (reference sequence). Trimming left V 6 bases short and J 4 bases short, with 18 bases between. The CDR3 spans 15 residues.

This clonotype showed up just a few times. The rearrangement links TRBV7-2 to TRBJ2-3, with 13 positions matching TRBD2. This CDR3 spans 19 amino acids. The germline V gene has CDR1 SGHTA and CDR2 FQGNSA. Trimming at V came to 4 bases and at J to 1 base, leaving 11 bases not matched to a gene. The CDR3 is CASSSPRTSGSPGTDTQYF. CDR3 nucleotide sequence: TGTGCCAGCAGCTCACCACGGACTAGCGGGAGCCCCGGCACAGATACGCAGTATTTT.

This clonotype has a count of ten or more. V is TRBV11-2 and J is TRBJ2-2, with D perhaps assigned TRBD1 or TRBD2 (6 bases each). Deletions cut 1 base from V and 4 bases from J, with 13 bases between. CDR1 and CDR2 (germline): SGHAT, FQNNGV. CDR3 length equals 16 residues. In DNA form, the CDR3 reads TGTGCCAGCAGCTTAGGGGGGGCGCCCCGCACCGGGGAGCTGTTTTTT. Translation: CASSLGGAPRTGELFF.

The table lists this clonotype with many counts. This rearrangement joins TRBV27 to TRBJ2-2; TRBD1 is a possible D gene (6 bases). CDR1 MNHEY and CDR2 SMNVEV come from the germline V gene (reference sequence). This CDR3 is 16 amino acids long. V shed 9 bases and J shed 5 bases, with 22 bases lying between them. The DNA for the CDR3 is TGTGCCAGGGAACAGGGAGAAAAAGTGGAGACCGGGGAGCTGTTTTTT. Translation gives CAREQGEKVETGELFF.

This clonotype was seen ten or more times. The J gene is TRBJ1-6, the V gene TRBV20-1; 8 bases fit TRBD1. Looked up from germline, CDR1 is DFQATT and CDR2 is SNEGSKA (reference sequence). The CDR3 contains 13 residues. Unmatched junction bases numbered 4, after V lost 4 bases and J lost 8 bases. CDR3 loop: CSATQGDDSPLHF. The CDR3 coding sequence is TGCAGTGCTACACAGGGGGACGATTCACCCCTCCACTTT.

The table lists this clonotype with a few counts. This chain joins TRBV12-3 or TRBV12-4 and TRBJ2-1; D is unresolved. The CDR3 loop spans 14 amino acids. V was clipped by 3 bases and J by 5 bases, with 11 bases between them. The CDR3 DNA is TGTGCCAGCAGTTTCGACTTACAACACAATGAGCAGTTCTTC. Translated: CASSFDLQHNEQFF.

This clonotype was picked up many times. The chain carries TRBV7-8 and TRBJ2-5, with D possibly being TRBD2 (5 bases). Between the trimmed V and J ends, which lost 0 bases and 0 bases, there was a span of 17 bases. The CDR3 consists of 18 residues. CDR1 is SGHVS and CDR2 is FQNEAQ in the germline V gene. The CDR3 nucleotides are TGTGCCAGCAGCTTAGCGGTCAGTTCGGCGGGTTACCAAGAGACCCAGTACTTC. Its protein product is CASSLAVSSAGYQETQYF. Together with reference TRBV7-8 and TRBJ2-5, the CDR3 gives the full variable domain: GAGVSQSPRYKVAKRGQDVALRCDPISGHVSLFWYQQALGQGPEFLTYFQNEAQLDKSGLPSDRFFAERPEGSVSTLKIQRTQQEDSAVYLCASSLAVSSAGYQETQYFGPGTRLLVL.

The chain joins TRBV6-5 to TRBJ1-1; TRBD1 matches at 7 bases. Germline CDR1 MNHEY, CDR2 SVGAGI. V shed 8 bases and J 2 bases; nucleotides not matched to a gene: 5. The CDR3 has 13 amino acids. In nucleotides, the CDR3 is TGTGCCAGCGGGACAGATTTCAACACTGAAGCTTTCTTT. Translation: CASGTDFNTEAFF.

This clonotype was observed a few times. This chain links TRBV15 with TRBJ2-7, with no clear D. The CDR3 is made up of 13 amino acids. V was pared by 1 base and J by 0 bases, with 4 bases between. Germline V gene lookup returns CDR1 LNHNV and CDR2 YYDKDF (reference sequence). DNA of the CDR3: TGTGCCACCAGCAGAGGGGCCTCCTACGAGCAGTACTTC. Translating gives CATSRGASYEQYF.

In this sample, this clonotype turned up many times. This chain links TRBV27 with TRBJ1-1; the match to TRBD1 covers 10 bases. With V trimmed by 6 bases and J by 1 base, 5 bases remained unmatched. Germline CDR1 MNHEY, CDR2 SMNVEV (reference sequence). The CDR3 is 15 residues long. The CDR3 is CASRGTGAWNTEAFF. CDR3 in DNA: TGTGCCAGCAGGGGGACAGGGGCGTGGAACACTGAAGCTTTCTTT.

This clonotype was counted at least ten times. This rearrangement joins TRBV25-1 to TRBJ1-6; D uncertain. V was shortened by 8 bases and J by 7 bases, with 18 bases between the two germline ends. Per germline, CDR1 MGHDK and CDR2 SYGVNS. The CDR3 is 15 residues long. CDR3 nucleotides: TGTGCCAGCGGAGGGAAGGTAGGAGGGAATTCACCCCTCCACTTT. It encodes CASGGKVGGNSPLHF.

In DNA, the CDR3 is TGCGCCAGCAGCCCCGGAAGGGGACAGAGAACCTACGAGCAGTACTTC. This gives the protein CASSPGRGQRTYEQYF. The gene calls are TRBV4-1 and TRBJ2-7; 7 bases align to TRBD1. Germline lookup yields CDR1 MGHRA and CDR2 YSYEKL. J was trimmed by 2 bases and V by 4 bases; bases with no gene match: 11. This CDR3 contains 16 residues.

This clonotype was detected many times. The chain links TRBV7-9 to TRBJ1-1; no clear D gene. This CDR3 comprises 12 residues. Germline-derived CDR1 and CDR2 are SEHNR and FQNEAQ (reference sequence). Trimming removed 3 bases at V and 8 bases at J, with 10 bases between. The CDR3 DNA follows: TGTGCCAGCAGCTTGACGGGCCCCGAAGCTTTCTTT. Translation: CASSLTGPEAFF.

This chain links TRBV12-3 or TRBV12-4 with TRBJ2-3, with TRBD2 matching over 9 bases. The CDR3 totals 15 residues. With 3 bases clipped from V and 4 bases from J, the junction kept 5 bases outside the gene matches. The CDR3 DNA reads as TGTGCCAGCAGTTTGGATAGCGGGAGCCCAGATACGCAGTATTTT. This encodes CASSLDSGSPDTQYF.

Ten or more counts support this clonotype. The chain carries TRBV20-1 and TRBJ1-6; 8 bases are shared with TRBD1. CDR1 DFQATT and CDR2 SNEGSKA come from the germline V gene (reference sequence). The CDR3 length is 13 residues. After removal of 7 bases from V and 9 bases from J, the junction contained 8 bases not matched to a gene. The CDR3 is CSGQTGDISPLHF. CDR3 in DNA: TGCAGTGGGCAGACAGGGGACATTTCACCCCTCCACTTT.

This clonotype was recorded at least ten times. The rearrangement joins TRBV24-1 to TRBJ2-3; no clear D gene. The CDR3 is 14 residues long. Per germline, CDR1 KGHDR and CDR2 SFDVKD. V was pared by 5 bases and J by 1 base, with 9 bases between. The DNA of the CDR3 is TGTGCCACCAGTGCGGCGACCGGCACAGATACGCAGTATTTT. Its protein product is CATSAATGTDTQYF.

In its sample, this clonotype was seen many times. V and J are TRBV5-6 and TRBJ1-1; D gene uncertain. Germline assignment: CDR1 SGHDT and CDR2 YYEEEE. Trimming removed 0 bases from V and 7 bases from J, with 13 bases in between. The CDR3 length is 14 residues. CDR3 nucleotides: TGTGCCAGCAGCTTGGACGGAACTGGGTATGAAGCTTTCTTT. This sequence encodes CASSLDGTGYEAFF.

This chain connects TRBV14 to TRBJ2-7; TRBD2 agrees at 10 bases. Per the germline V gene, CDR1 is SGHDN and CDR2 is FVKESK. Germline trimming cut 4 bases from V and 3 bases from J; bases unmatched to any gene: 6. The CDR3 loop spans 15 amino acids. In nucleotides, the CDR3 is TGTGCCAGCAGCCCGATAGCGGGAGGCAACTACGAGCAGTACTTC. Encoded protein: CASSPIAGGNYEQYF.